This T cell receptor beta chain was captured by sequencing in a study of T cells in Graves' hyperthyroidism and ophthalmopathy. Study as a whole: Peripheral blood was drawn at first diagnosis, prior to all treatment. Findings and caveats of the study: Blood also contained most expanded thyroid clonotypes above 0.001.

On this clonotype itself: The target antigen is unknown.

CDR3 length: 18 residues. V lost 0 bases, J lost 5 bases, and 10 bases stayed unmatched. CDR1 is MNHEY and CDR2 is SVGAGI in the germline V gene. Amplification of TCR beta CDR3 regions used RNA as the template. TCR CDR3 underwent first-round RT-PCR with the HTBI primer set. MiXCR, applied by TCRdb to the multiplex PCR reads, yields one record per CDR3 protein. The sample has about 420,000 distinct CDR3 sequences; around 16% are singletons. Patients counted as stable if ophthalmopathy did not develop within 18 months. Aged 18 to 65, the patients had hyperthyroidism that was newly diagnosed and had lasted under 2 months.

Sequencing was performed on blood. The gene calls are TRBV6-5 and TRBJ2-1; 10 nucleotides align to TRBD2. The TCR comes from a woman younger than 30 with Graves' hyperthyroidism. The CDR3 loop is CASSYSISGLAPDNEQFF. The CDR3, as DNA: TGTGCCAGCAGTTACTCCATATCGGGACTAGCGCCGGACAATGAGCAGTTCTTC.